The T cell receptor (beta chain) under discussion was sequenced for a study of T-cell memory formation after mild COVID-19. The CDR3 length is 15 residues. V was trimmed by 1 base and J by 0 bases, leaving 9 bases between them. Germline V lookup: CDR1 MNHEY, CDR2 SMNVEV (reference sequence). One entry per CDR3 protein, called by TCRdb with MiXCR from the 5' RACE reads. Of 350,000 to 500,000 distinct CDR3 sequences listed, 20% are singletons. The source is an adult woman who had mild COVID-19 (a few samples of this study predate the infection). Cell type and time point are not known. The material sequenced was PBMCs or a T cell subset sorted from them (not recorded which). The chain has TRBV27 and TRBJ1-1; D is perhaps TRBD1 (5 bases). The CDR3 spells CASSLFAGLNTEAFF. CDR3 coding DNA: TGTGCCAGCAGTTTATTTGCAGGGCTGAACACTGAAGCTTTCTTT.